The present entry profiles one T cell receptor beta chain with its context. This specimen belongs to a study of shared T cell receptors in the human thymus. Assay used: immunoSEQ multiplex PCR; TCRdb lists only in-frame clones, some missing. The sample gives approximately 760,000 clones, 70% to 90% of which show up once; around 0.0094% is in the top ten. The CDR3 loop spans 14 amino acids. Germline V CDR1 and CDR2: MNHEY, SMNVEV (reference sequence). V was pared by 10 bases and J by 1 base, with 17 bases between. The same data also contributed to another study, on human thymus T cells. That paper states: The thymus tissue came from resections taken during corrective heart surgery.

The sequencing sample was made of thymocytes. The TCR originated in a girl less than two years old with a congenital heart defect. This chain uses TRBV27 with TRBJ2-7, with TRBD1 as a possible D gene (6 bases). CDR3 region: CATADRLTSYEQYF. Here the CDR3 DNA reads TGTGCCACAGCCGACAGGCTAACATCCTACGAGCAGTACTTC.